This T cell receptor beta chain was captured in a study of blood T cell repertoires in COVID-19. This CDR3 has 14 amino acids. Trimming removed 6 bases from V and 3 bases from J; junction bases left unmatched: 7. In germline, CDR1 is MDHEN, CDR2 SYDVKM. Measured with immunoSEQ multiplex PCR; TCRdb has only the in-frame clones, and not every one. The sample includes 140,000 or so clones, roughly 84% of them seen just once. The specimen was peripheral blood. This chain uses TRBV28 with TRBJ1-1; 7 bases fit TRBD1. The receptor comes from a man aged 60 to 69 with active or convalescent COVID-19. CDR3 DNA sequence: TGTGCCAGCAGGAGAGGGGGCACCTACACTGAAGCTTTCTTT. Translating it yields CASRRGGTYTEAFF.